Below, one T cell receptor beta chain is given with its context. Its antigen remains unidentified. This sample was included in a study of identical twins. Overall study results and limits: Because invariant MAIT and iNKT cells could be present, zero-insertion analyses could be partly confounded. Conclusions leaned on cross-sectional statistical analysis and did not track the same donors over time. Out-of-frame alpha sequences that twins shared showed excess low generation probability. Abundant beta clonotypes from cord blood bore fewer insertions; memory repertoires lacked this pattern.

The CDR3 is made up of 14 amino acids. V was clipped by 6 bases and J by 2 bases; unmatched bases: 5. The germline V gene encodes CDR1 MNHNS and CDR2 SASEGT. TCRdb independently ran MiXCR on the 5' RACE reads; one entry per CDR3 protein. The sample consists of roughly 350,000 distinct CDR3 sequences, approximately 9.1% of them appearing once. The sequence was obtained from a woman aged 50 to 65 in good health. The chain combines TRBV6-1 with TRBJ2-3, with TRBD2 matching 7 bases. Sequencing input: naive T cells sorted from blood. The CDR3 DNA reads TGTGCCAGCAGAGAGACTAGCTCCACAGATACGCAGTATTTT. Its protein product is CASRETSSTDTQYF.